This T cell receptor beta chain was sequenced for a study of T cells in Graves' hyperthyroidism and ophthalmopathy. The study, taken as a whole, reports: Expanded thyroid clonotypes (above 0.001) were mostly also found in blood. Ophthalmopathy was identified by the model a median about seven months ahead of onset.

RNA transcripts served as the template for amplifying TCR beta CDR3 regions. HTBI primers were used for first-round RT-PCR of the TCR CDR3. TCRdb processed the multiplex PCR reads anew with MiXCR; each CDR3 protein has one entry. The table shows a few hundred thousand distinct CDR3 sequences, with roughly 46% occurring only once. Uncontrolled infection, other autoimmune disease, pregnancy and lactation each barred patients from inclusion. Diagnoses were established using clinical symptoms, serum thyroxine and TRAb, thyroid ultrasound and orbital computed tomography. As to this clonotype: Its antigen remains unidentified.

The CDR3 contains 16 residues. The junction had 13 bases not matched to a gene; V was cut back by 5 bases and J by 5 bases. Germline CDR1 reads SEHNR; CDR2 reads FQNEAQ (reference sequence). The specimen was peripheral blood or thyroid tissue (not recorded which). The TCR comes from an adult woman with Graves' disease, either hyperthyroidism or ophthalmopathy (not recorded which). The rearrangement links TRBV7-9 to TRBJ2-5; 8 bases agree with TRBD1. The CDR3 DNA reads as TGTGCCAGCAGCCCACGCATATCAGGGGGCGCGGAGACCCAGTACTTC. Protein: CASSPRISGGAETQYF. The full variable domain, rest sourced from reference TRBV7-9 and TRBJ2-5, is DTGVSQNPRHKITKRGQNVTFRCDPISEHNRLYWYRQTLGQGPEFLTYFQNEAQLEKSRLLSDRFSAERPKGSFSTLEIQRTEQGDSAMYLCASSPRISGGAETQYFGPGTRLLVL.